This TCR beta chain was captured in a study of cytomegalovirus exposure and HLA in healthy donors. General study results and limits: In a later analysis, most CMV-associated TCR beta chains appeared HLA-restricted.

The PCR employed 60 Vbeta primers together with 13 Jbeta primers. Measured with immunoSEQ multiplex PCR; TCRdb has only the in-frame clones, and not every one. The table includes around 100,000 clones, about 80% detected once. Concerning this clone: Its antigen is as yet unknown.

What was sequenced was PBMCs. The clonotype was recovered from a man aged 35 to 55 in good health and CMV-seronegative.

This CDR3 reads CASRGKSGGANEQYF. The CDR3 region has the DNA TGTGCCAGCAGGGGAAAGTCAGGGGGCGCAAACGAGCAGTACTTC. This chain uses TRBV6-1 with TRBJ2-7; 8 bases line up with TRBD1. The CDR3 totals 15 residues. V lost 6 bases to trimming and J lost 5 bases; unmatched junction nucleotides: 12. CDR1 and CDR2 from the germline V gene are MNHNS and SASEGT.